Given below is one TCR beta chain in context. Its matching antigen is unknown. V lost 5 bases, J lost 0 bases, and 10 bases stayed unmatched. This CDR3 is built from 16 residues. In germline, CDR1 is KGHSH, CDR2 LQKENI. These data originate in a study of T cells in localized non-small cell lung cancer. General study points: Of the tissues analyzed, uninvolved adjacent lung showed maximal T cell clonality, greater than tumor.

TCRdb keeps only in-frame clones here, not all; method: immunoSEQ multiplex PCR. The sample has about 2,100 clones, about 34% seen once. This sample comprised normal lung tissue next to the tumor, obtained before any cancer treatment. The origin of this receptor is a male donor aged 60 or over with stage I squamous cell lung carcinoma. This chain joins TRBV18 and TRBJ2-7, with TRBD2 identical over 7 bases. The DNA for the CDR3 is TGTGCCAGCTCATCCCTAGCGGCCACCAGCTCCTACGAGCAGTACTTC. Translating gives CASSSLAATSSYEQYF. The variable domain in full, with the rest retrieved from reference TRBV18 and TRBJ2-7, is NAGVMQNPRHLVRRRGQEARLRCSPMKGHSHVYWYRQLPEEGLKFMVYLQKENIIDESGMPKERFSAEFPKEGPSILRIQQVVRGDSAAYFCASSSLAATSSYEQYFGPGTRLTVT.